The source of this T cell receptor beta chain is a study of cytomegalovirus exposure and HLA in healthy donors. About the study: Falling in the Caucasian-associated ancestry cluster were 81% of about 400 genotyped donors. Findings of the study overall: Available immune exposure information was restricted to CMV serostatus only. Sequencing artifact likely explains a cluster of highly shared sequence variants.

Primers included in the PCR were 60 Vbeta and 13 Jbeta primers. In the original workflow: Some 11 million of the about 80 million unique TCR beta chains counted in a later analysis were shared. Produced via immunoSEQ multiplex PCR; TCRdb's table is partial and in-frame only. For V, J and clone size, that table is used; D and trimming come from the DNA. The sample includes 100,000 to 150,000 clones, 17% of them seen just once. Germline V gives CDR1 LGHNA, CDR2 YSLEER. The CDR3 spans 16 residues. V lost 2 bases and J lost 3; bases outside the gene matches: 4. This clone showed up just a few times. Its antigen is unidentified.

The chain combines TRBV4-3 with TRBJ2-3; 11 bases match TRBD2. This receptor was taken from a female donor in good health and CMV-seropositive. Specimen: PBMCs. In DNA, the CDR3 is TGCGCCAGCAGCCAACAGATAGCGGGAGGGACAGATACGCAGTATTTT. Its protein is CASSQQIAGGTDTQYF.